This T cell receptor (beta chain) was obtained from a study of Ad26.COV2.S vaccination and SARS-CoV-2 variants. For the study at large: Dosing was one shot or two shots 56 days apart.

This clone was counted between two and nine times. Antigen specificity is unknown. Study outcomes and limitations: The breadth of spike-specific CD8+ and CD4+ T cell responses after vaccination was reportedly substantial.

The trim removed 5 bases at V and 3 bases at J, leaving 4 bases unmatched. The CDR3 is made up of 15 amino acids. Looked up from germline, CDR1 is SGHRS and CDR2 is YFSETQ. Method: immunoSEQ multiplex PCR; TCRdb's copy keeps in-frame clones and lacks some. The sample contains 300,000 to 400,000 clones, more than 75% of which appear only once. The treatment denotes: around 19 received Ad26.COV2.S at low or high dose, single or two shots; several received placebo; per-sample allocation not given. After the first vaccine or placebo injection, samples were drawn on day 63. This vaccine is an Ad26 vector that expresses the Wuhan-strain SARS-CoV-2 spike.

Specimen: peripheral blood, collected in a trial of Ad26.COV2.S vaccine versus placebo. The chain recombines TRBV5-1 with TRBJ1-3; 11 positions match TRBD1. This TCR was sampled from a person between 18 and 65 years old who received the Ad26.COV2.S COVID-19 vaccine or a placebo. CDR3 coding DNA: TGCGCCAGCAGGCGGGACAGGGGGTATGGAAACACCATATATTTT. Translation: CASRRDRGYGNTIYF.